The 3 T cell receptor beta chains below come from one sample, sequenced in a study of vaccination and CD4 T cells after COVID-19. Cultured CD4+ T-cell DNA underwent Oncomine TCR Beta short-read sequencing. The authors extracted genomic DNA from cultured CD4+ T cells. MiXCR was run by TCRdb on the PCR reads, yielding one entry per CDR3 protein. The sample records approximately 9,300 distinct CDR3 sequences, about 35% being singletons. The treatment denotes: approximately 9-day PBMC culture with coronavirus spike peptide pools or control peptides (ViraFEST assay). Researchers collected the unexposed donor's CD4+ T cells before the COVID-19 pandemic (2011-2018). Antigens for these TCRs are unknown. Sequencing was performed on CD4+ T cells from blood, cultured in vitro. The source of these receptors is a human donor in good health.

The V call is TRBV28, the J call TRBJ1-2; no firm D call. Per the germline V gene, CDR1 is MDHEN and CDR2 is SYDVKM. The CDR3 loop spans 12 amino acids. V gave up 4 bases and J gave up 8 bases, with 11 bases separating them. The CDR3 region is CASSSMMSGYTF. CDR3 coding DNA: TGTGCCAGCAGTTCCATGATGAGCGGCTACACCTTC.

This clonotype appeared a few times. The chain uses TRBV7-9 and TRBJ1-2; D uncertain. The CDR3 contains 17 residues. Germline-derived CDR1 and CDR2 are SEHNR and FQNEAQ (reference sequence). V lost 5 bases and J lost 0, with 19 bases in between. The CDR3 protein is CASSPDGRQRSNYGYTF. The CDR3 nucleotides are TGTGCCAGCAGCCCTGACGGCAGGCAAAGATCTAACTATGGCTACACCTTC. The variable domain in full, with the rest retrieved from reference TRBV7-9 and TRBJ1-2, is DTGVSQNPRHKITKRGQNVTFRCDPISEHNRLYWYRQTLGQGPEFLTYFQNEAQLEKSRLLSDRFSAERPKGSFSTLEIQRTEQGDSAMYLCASSPDGRQRSNYGYTFGSGTRLTVV.

V and J are TRBV7-2 and TRBJ1-1, with unresolved D. The CDR3 contains 14 residues. In germline, CDR1 is SGHTA, CDR2 FQGNSA. V lost 5 bases to trimming and J lost 1 base, with 11 bases between them. The CDR3 here is CASSRTVGNTEAFF. The CDR3 nucleotides read TGTGCCAGCAGCCGAACGGTCGGGAACACTGAAGCTTTCTTT.